These 13 T cell receptor beta chains share one sample of origin, sequenced in a study of shared clonotypes between healthy human individuals. Clones were read by immunoSEQ multiplex PCR, and TCRdb kept only the in-frame ones, dropping some. This table holds 2 million to 2.5 million clones, 92% found once. The sample comprised naive CD4+ T cells from PBMCs. Specified subset: CD45RA+ positively selected. These receptors were collected from a man aged 18-30 years in good health. Some clones in this sample may be carry-over from other donors' samples.

The rearrangement uses TRBV28 and TRBJ2-1; 8 positions match TRBD2. V was clipped by 7 bases and J by 4 bases; unmatched bases: 9. The V gene's germline CDR1 is MDHEN and CDR2 SYDVKM. The CDR3 is 15 residues long. The CDR3 nucleotides read TGTGCCAGCACCAAAGGGGCTAGCGGGTACAATGAGCAGTTCTTC. Translation gives CASTKGASGYNEQFF.

V and J are TRBV5-1 and TRBJ1-1; 7 bases are shared with TRBD1. J lost 0 bases, V lost 0 bases, and 5 bases had no gene match. Germline CDR1 and CDR2: SGHRS and YFSETQ. This CDR3 comprises 16 residues. The CDR3 nucleotides are TGCGCCAGCAGCTTGGGGGGGACAGCGTTGAACACTGAAGCTTTCTTT. It codes for CASSLGGTALNTEAFF.

This chain joins TRBV15 and TRBJ2-3; 10 positions agree with TRBD2. Unmatched junction bases numbered 9, after V lost 6 bases and J lost 6 bases. CDR3 size: 15 residues. CDR1 LNHNV and CDR2 YYDKDF come from the germline V gene (reference sequence). Here the CDR3 reads CATRVDLAGADTQYF. The CDR3 nucleotides are TGTGCCACCAGGGTCGACCTAGCGGGAGCTGATACGCAGTATTTT.

The genes are TRBV30 and TRBJ2-1; 12 positions agree with TRBD2. The CDR3 is made up of 14 amino acids. Germline V gene lookup returns CDR1 GTSNPN and CDR2 SVGIG (reference sequence). V lost 4 bases and J lost 8; bases outside the gene matches: 6. As DNA, the CDR3 is TGTGCCTGGAACCCTAGCGGGAGGGGTTATGAGCAGTTCTTC. It translates to CAWNPSGRGYEQFF.

In regard to this clone: Compared with germline, one end of the junction differs, possibly owing to a read error. The chain is built from TRBV6-6 and TRBJ2-7; D is uncertain. This CDR3 comprises 12 residues. CDR1 and CDR2 from the germline V gene are MNHNY and SVGAGI (reference sequence). The CDR3 DNA reads TGTGCCAGCTCCTACCTGGCGGCAGAGCTGTACTTC. This gives the protein CASSYLAAELYF.

V usage is TRBV5-4 and J usage is TRBJ2-7; possibly TRBD1 for D (7 bases). CDR1 is SGHNT and CDR2 is YYREEE in the germline V gene (reference sequence). The CDR3 totals 14 residues. Trimming took off 5 bases at V and 6 bases at J, with 18 bases between the two ends. The chain's CDR3 is CASSRRGQFFEQYF. The CDR3 DNA follows: TGTGCCAGCAGTCGGAGGGGGCAATTTTTCGAGCAGTACTTC.

The CDR3 sequence is CASSGPGTGYLNTEAFF. DNA for the CDR3: TGTGCCAGCAGCGGCCCCGGGACAGGGTATTTGAACACTGAAGCTTTCTTT. The rearrangement joins TRBV9 to TRBJ1-1; 9 bases are a match to TRBD1. The CDR3 totals 17 residues. Losses at the gene ends were 3 bases for V and 0 bases for J; bases not matched to a gene: 9. Germline loops: CDR1 SGDLS, CDR2 YYNGEE.

This clone showed up just a few times. The identical CDR3 is also encoded by other nucleotide sequences in the sample. The chain combines TRBV29-1 with TRBJ1-1, with TRBD1 identical over 7 bases. The CDR3 is 12 amino acids. CDR1 and CDR2 (germline): SQVTM, ANQGSEA. Unmatched junction bases numbered 2, after V lost 6 bases and J lost 1 base. CDR3 loop: CSVRQGNTEAFF. Here the CDR3 DNA reads TGCAGCGTGAGACAGGGGAACACTGAAGCTTTCTTT.

The chain has TRBV2 and TRBJ2-1; D remains unclear. Trimming took off 7 bases at V and 0 bases at J, with 10 bases between the two ends. CDR1 SNHLY and CDR2 FYNNEI come from the germline V gene. The CDR3 extends over 14 amino acids. This chain's CDR3 is CASNRLDSYNEQFF. Here the CDR3 DNA reads TGTGCCAGCAATCGACTCGACTCCTACAATGAGCAGTTCTTC.

The rearrangement uses TRBV19 and TRBJ1-5, with D unclear. The CDR3 runs to 13 residues. Germline CDR1 LNHDA, CDR2 SQIVND (reference sequence). Trimming stripped 2 bases from V and 6 bases from J, with 8 bases between. CDR3 DNA: TGTGCCAGTAGTATATGGGAACGTCAGCCCCAGCATTTT. Its protein is CASSIWERQPQHF.

The gene calls are TRBV29-1 and TRBJ2-7; no clear D. CDR1 and CDR2 (germline): SQVTM, ANQGSEA. Trimming removed 4 bases at V and 6 bases at J, with 16 bases between. The CDR3 has 13 amino acids. Here the CDR3 DNA reads TGCAGCGTTGGGGTTGGCGTGAAGACCGAGCAGTACTTC. Its translation: CSVGVGVKTEQYF.

The chain is built from TRBV4-1 and TRBJ1-5; D gene unclear. The length of the CDR3 is 16 residues. V was pared by 0 bases and J by 0 bases, with 9 bases between. Germline V gene lookup returns CDR1 MGHRA and CDR2 YSYEKL. This chain's CDR3 is CASSQEAPYSNQPQHF. CDR3 coding DNA: TGCGCCAGCAGCCAAGAGGCACCTTATAGCAATCAGCCCCAGCATTTT.

The chain uses TRBV7-3 and TRBJ2-5; tentatively, D is TRBD1 or TRBD2 (5 bases each). The V gene's germline CDR1 is SGHTA and CDR2 FQGTGA. V lost 4 bases, J lost 4 bases, and 13 bases lay in between. The CDR3 runs to 14 residues. The CDR3, as DNA: TGTGCCAGCAGCTCCCAAGGGGACGGAGAGACCCAGTACTTC. Encoded protein: CASSSQGDGETQYF. Full variable domain (outside the CDR3, taken from reference TRBV7-3 and TRBJ2-5): GAGVSQTPSNKVTEKGKYVELRCDPISGHTALYWYRQSLGQGPEFLIYFQGTGAADDSGLPNDRFFAVRPEGSVSTLKIQRTERGDSAVYLCASSSQGDGETQYFGPGTRLLVL.